This TCR beta chain was sequenced for a study of T cells after yellow fever vaccination. This clonotype was seen repeatedly, ten times or more. Via MiXCR, TCRdb re-called the 5' RACE reads, giving one row per CDR3 protein. The data hold a few hundred thousand distinct CDR3 sequences, with approximately 4% observed a single time. Sequenced material: PBMCs, taken 5 days after the yellow fever booster vaccination. The clonotype was recovered from a man between 18 and 35 years old who received the YFV17D yellow fever vaccine.

CDR3 in amino acids: CSAMDGSGGDTQYF. In DNA, the CDR3 is TGCAGTGCCATGGACGGATCTGGGGGGGATACGCAGTATTTT. The V and J genes are TRBV20-1 and TRBJ2-3; D is perhaps TRBD2 (6 bases). The CDR3 contains 14 residues. Trimming removed 6 bases from V and 6 bases from J, with 19 bases in between. Germline V gene data show CDR1 as DFQATT and CDR2 as SNEGSKA (reference sequence).